These 29 T cell receptor beta chains came from one sample sequenced in a study of persistence of HIV-infected CD4 T cells. The libraries were made with immunoSEQ version 4 in survey mode. Repertoires were generated with immunoSEQ multiplex PCR, while TCRdb's copy carries only in-frame clones and drops some. This sample has 40,000 or so clones, with about 88% found just once. Nonspecific anti-CD3/anti-CD28 bead stimulation represents the broad CD4+ T cell repertoire. Responding CD4+ T cells were sorted by upregulation of both CD40 ligand and CD69. No antigens are known for them. Specimen: CD4+ T cells sorted from PBMCs after approximately 20-hour stimulation, collected from a patient who received antiretroviral therapy. These receptor sequences come from an adult woman with HIV who was CMV-seropositive.

The gene calls are TRBV30 and TRBJ2-6, with TRBD1 as a possible D gene (5 bases). V was clipped by 0 bases and J by 0 bases, with 6 bases between them. Per germline, CDR1 GTSNPN and CDR2 SVGIG (reference sequence). The CDR3 runs 15 residues. CDR3 amino acids: CAWSVGVSGANVLTF. The CDR3 DNA follows: TGTGCCTGGAGTGTAGGGGTCTCTGGGGCCAACGTCCTGACTTTC.

This rearrangement joins TRBV19 to TRBJ1-1, with 7 positions matching TRBD1. Trimming removed 8 bases from V and 5 bases from J; junction bases left unmatched: 11. Germline V gene sequence: CDR1 LNHDA, CDR2 SQIVND (reference sequence). This CDR3 contains 14 residues. CDR3: CASSDRVEGTEAFF. The CDR3 DNA sequence: TGTGCCAGTTCCGACAGGGTAGAGGGGACTGAAGCTTTCTTT.

V and J are TRBV2 and TRBJ2-5, with TRBD2 as a possible D gene (6 bases). The CDR3 has 15 residues. V was shortened by 0 bases and J by 6 bases, with 14 bases between the two germline ends. Germline CDR1 is SNHLY and CDR2 is FYNNEI. The CDR3 loop reads CASSEASGRGKTQYF. For the CDR3, the DNA is TGTGCCAGCAGTGAAGCGTCGGGGCGGGGAAAGACCCAGTACTTC.

This clone was found a few times. The chain recombines TRBV12-3 or TRBV12-4 with TRBJ2-2; no reliable D call. With 1 base removed from V and 11 bases from J, the gap between germline ends came to 11 bases. This CDR3 has 13 amino acids. The CDR3 coding sequence is TGTGCCAGCAGTTTAGGGTGGGGTAGAGAGCTGTTTTTT. This codes for CASSLGWGRELFF.

CDR3 sequence: CASSVASVNTGELFF. Here the CDR3 DNA reads TGTGCCAGCAGCGTAGCGTCAGTGAACACCGGGGAGCTGTTTTTT. The chain combines TRBV9 with TRBJ2-2; D remains unclear. In germline, CDR1 is SGDLS, CDR2 YYNGEE. V was clipped by 0 bases and J by 1 base, with 7 bases between them. The CDR3 covers 15 residues.

V is TRBV7-3 and J is TRBJ1-2, with D perhaps TRBD1 (5 bases). The CDR3 consists of 15 residues. The ends were cut back, 1 base at V and 8 bases at J, with 17 bases in the middle. Per germline, CDR1 SGHTA and CDR2 FQGTGA. CDR3 sequence (DNA): TGTGCCAGCAGCTTAATGGGGGACGCCAAAGGCGGCTACACCTTC. The encoded protein is CASSLMGDAKGGYTF.

The chain uses TRBV19 and TRBJ2-1; 11 bases fit TRBD2. The CDR3 totals 14 residues. V shed 5 bases, J shed 8 bases, and the junction held 5 bases outside the gene matches. CDR1 and CDR2 from the germline V gene are LNHDA and SQIVND (reference sequence). The CDR3, as DNA: TGTGCCAGTAGTGTTAGCGGGGGGGCCTATGAGCAGTTCTTC. It yields the protein CASSVSGGAYEQFF. Together with reference TRBV19 and TRBJ2-1, the CDR3 gives the full variable domain: DGGITQSPKYLFRKEGQNVTLSCEQNLNHDAMYWYRQDPGQGLRLIYYSQIVNDFQKGDIAEGYSVSREKKESFPLTVTSAQKNPTAFYLCASSVSGGAYEQFFGPGTRLTVL.

This sequence joins TRBV7-8 and TRBJ1-4; 9 nucleotides match TRBD1. The CDR3 is 14 residues long. V lost 3 bases and J lost 8; bases outside the gene matches: 4. Germline V CDR1 and CDR2: SGHVS, FQNEAQ. The CDR3 nucleotides read TGTGCCAGCAGCTTGGACAGGGGTAGAGAAAAACTGTTTTTT. Protein: CASSLDRGREKLFF. Based on the CDR3 plus reference TRBV7-8 and TRBJ1-4, the full variable domain is GAGVSQSPRYKVAKRGQDVALRCDPISGHVSLFWYQQALGQGPEFLTYFQNEAQLDKSGLPSDRFFAERPEGSVSTLKIQRTQQEDSAVYLCASSLDRGREKLFFGSGTQLSVL.

The chain has TRBV5-1 and TRBJ1-6; TRBD1 agrees at 7 bases. Trimming cost V 4 bases and J 6 bases; bases outside gene matches: 4. The CDR3 is made up of 14 amino acids. Germline CDR1 SGHRS, CDR2 YFSETQ. The CDR3 coding sequence is TGCGCCAGCAGCATTCGACAGGGTAATTCACCCCTCCACTTT. Its translation is CASSIRQGNSPLHF. The full variable domain, its missing parts supplied by reference TRBV5-1 and TRBJ1-6, is KAGVTQTPRYLIKTRGQQVTLSCSPISGHRSVSWYQQTPGQGLQFLFEYFSETQRNKGNFPGRFSGRQFSNSRSEMNVSTLELGDSALYLCASSIRQGNSPLHFGNGTRLTVT.

The V gene is TRBV27, the J gene TRBJ1-6; D is unresolved. Trimming left V 5 bases short and J 0 bases short, with 14 bases between. This CDR3 contains 17 residues. Germline loops: CDR1 MNHEY, CDR2 SMNVEV (reference sequence). The CDR3: CASSPLRESSYNSPLHF. In DNA, the CDR3 is TGTGCCAGCAGTCCTTTAAGGGAAAGCTCCTATAATTCACCCCTCCACTTT.

There are a few counts of this clone. V and J are TRBV18 and TRBJ1-5; a weak D match, TRBD1 (6 bases). Germline CDR1 reads KGHSH; CDR2 reads LQKENI. The ends were cut back, 2 bases at V and 3 bases at J, with 11 bases in the middle. CDR3 length equals 15 residues. The CDR3 sequence: CASSPTDSVNQPQHF. DNA for the CDR3: TGTGCCAGCTCACCAACGGACAGCGTCAATCAGCCCCAGCATTTT.

The chain couples TRBV6-5 to TRBJ1-5; D not resolved. V was pared by 0 bases and J by 5 bases, with 11 bases between. The CDR3 contains 15 residues. Germline loops: CDR1 MNHEY, CDR2 SVGAGI. In nucleotides, the CDR3 is TGTGCCAGCAGTTACTCGAGGAAAGCGGATCAGCCCCAGCATTTT. Residues: CASSYSRKADQPQHF.

V usage is TRBV3-1 (or the pseudogene TRBV3-2) and J usage is TRBJ2-6; D is perhaps TRBD1 (6 bases). Trimming removed 4 bases from V and 2 bases from J, with 9 bases in between. Germline CDR1 LGHDT, CDR2 YNNKEL (reference sequence). This CDR3 contains 15 residues. The CDR3 spells CASSPRTAGANVLTF. CDR3 in DNA: TGTGCCAGCAGCCCCCGGACAGCTGGGGCCAACGTCCTGACTTTC.

This chain uses TRBV7-9 with TRBJ1-5, with a weak D call TRBD1 (5 bases). V was pared by 2 bases and J by 5 bases, with 13 bases between. Germline-derived CDR1 and CDR2 are SEHNR and FQNEAQ (reference sequence). The CDR3 is 15 amino acids. The CDR3 loop is CASSLFQGKDQPQHF. The CDR3 DNA reads TGTGCCAGCAGCTTATTCCAGGGCAAGGATCAGCCCCAGCATTTT.

V is TRBV6-5 and J is TRBJ1-1, with D unresolved. Trimming took off 9 bases at V and 8 bases at J, with 16 bases between the two ends. This CDR3 is built from 12 residues. The germline CDR1 and CDR2 sequences are MNHEY and SVGAGI. The CDR3 coding sequence is TGTGCCAGTGGTGCGAGGGTCGGGGAAGCTTTCTTT. It codes for CASGARVGEAFF.

The chain uses TRBV18 and TRBJ2-7, with D tentatively TRBD2 (6 bases). With 3 bases removed from V and 2 bases from J, the gap between germline ends came to 14 bases. This CDR3 is 15 amino acids long. Germline V lookup: CDR1 KGHSH, CDR2 LQKENI. The CDR3 loop reads CASSPRSGVTYEQYF. In DNA, the CDR3 is TGTGCCAGCTCACCTCGATCGGGGGTGACCTACGAGCAGTACTTC. The complete variable domain, with remaining parts taken from reference TRBV18 and TRBJ2-7, reads NAGVMQNPRHLVRRRGQEARLRCSPMKGHSHVYWYRQLPEEGLKFMVYLQKENIIDESGMPKERFSAEFPKEGPSILRIQQVVRGDSAAYFCASSPRSGVTYEQYFGPGTRLTVT.

The chain uses TRBV12-3 or TRBV12-4 and TRBJ2-7; D gene uncertain. The CDR3 has 11 residues. V was cut by 2 bases and J by 5 bases, with 4 bases left in between. The CDR3 DNA reads as TGTGCCAGCAGTTTAATGAACGAGCAGTACTTC. It translates to CASSLMNEQYF.

This chain connects TRBV7-3 to TRBJ1-6; D is unresolved. The CDR3 is 13 amino acids. The V and J ends lost 8 bases and 8 bases respectively, with 13 bases between them. CDR1 is SGHTA and CDR2 is FQGTGA in the germline V gene. The CDR3 coding sequence is TGTGCCAGCGGTCGAGGACGCGATTCACCCCTCCACTTT. The encoded protein is CASGRGRDSPLHF.

This chain links TRBV5-1 with TRBJ1-2; D may be TRBD1 (6 bases). Trimming shortened V by 4 bases and J by 8 bases, and 15 bases separated the two germline ends. The germline CDR1 and CDR2 sequences are SGHRS and YFSETQ. The CDR3 is 13 amino acids. This chain's CDR3 is CASSITGWEGYTF. DNA for the CDR3: TGCGCCAGCAGCATCACAGGGTGGGAAGGCTACACCTTC.

The chain couples TRBV5-1 to TRBJ1-1, with unresolved D. This CDR3 contains 11 residues. Germline lookup yields CDR1 SGHRS and CDR2 YFSETQ. V was trimmed by 2 bases and J by 5 bases, leaving 4 bases between them. CDR3 protein: CASSLGTEAFF. CDR3 sequence (DNA): TGCGCCAGCAGCTTAGGAACTGAAGCTTTCTTT.

The chain is built from TRBV19 and TRBJ2-2; 8 bases line up with TRBD2. The V gene end was trimmed by 6 bases and the J gene end by 6 bases; junction bases not matched to a gene: 3. The CDR3 totals 13 residues. CDR1 and CDR2 (germline): LNHDA, SQIVND (reference sequence). In DNA, the CDR3 is TGTGCCAGTAGCGGGGGGGTCCCCGGGGAGCTGTTTTTT. It translates to CASSGGVPGELFF.

V usage is TRBV9 and J usage is TRBJ2-1; 10 bases match TRBD2. The CDR3 consists of 18 residues. V lost 0 bases to trimming and J lost 7 bases; unmatched junction nucleotides: 13. Germline assignment: CDR1 SGDLS and CDR2 YYNGEE. This chain's CDR3 is CASSVVGIAGGRWNEQFF. The CDR3 DNA follows: TGTGCCAGCAGCGTAGTAGGGATAGCGGGGGGTCGGTGGAATGAGCAGTTCTTC.

V usage is TRBV5-5 and J usage is TRBJ1-5, with TRBD1 matching 10 bases. Germline V gene data show CDR1 as SGHKS and CDR2 as YYEKEE (reference sequence). With 4 bases clipped from V and 4 bases from J, the junction kept 8 bases outside the gene matches. This CDR3 region has 16 residues. CDR3 in DNA: TGTGCCAGCAGCGCAACGACAGGGGGCTGGAATCAGCCCCAGCATTTT. It yields the protein CASSATTGGWNQPQHF.

V gene TRBV2 combines with J gene TRBJ1-2; tentative D call: TRBD1 (5 bases). The CDR3 runs to 14 residues. The germline CDR1 and CDR2 sequences are SNHLY and FYNNEI. Trimming took 2 bases from V and 2 from J, leaving 9 bases between them. In nucleotides, the CDR3 is TGTGCCAGCAGTGAAAACAGGCTCAACTATGGCTACACCTTC. Protein: CASSENRLNYGYTF.

This chain links TRBV6-6 with TRBJ2-5; 7 bases are a match to TRBD1. Looked up from germline, CDR1 is MNHNY and CDR2 is SVGAGI (reference sequence). This CDR3 is built from 16 residues. Germline trimming cut 0 bases from V and 10 bases from J; bases unmatched to any gene: 14. CDR3 in amino acids: CASSYSRTGDMRDQYF. The CDR3 nucleotides read TGTGCCAGCAGTTACTCTAGGACAGGCGATATGAGAGACCAGTACTTC.

The chain has TRBV2 and TRBJ2-6, with 7 bases that match TRBD1. Trimming cost V 11 bases and J 0 bases; bases outside gene matches: 1. The germline CDR1 and CDR2 sequences are SNHLY and FYNNEI. The CDR3 is 13 residues long. CDR3 protein: CADRDSGANVLTF. CDR3 DNA: TGTGCCGACAGGGACTCTGGGGCCAACGTCCTGACTTTC.

The chain uses TRBV2 and TRBJ1-6; D is undetermined. The V gene lost 7 bases and the J gene lost 9 bases, with 10 bases spanning the gap. There are 12 residues in the CDR3. CDR1 and CDR2 from the germline V gene are SNHLY and FYNNEI. CDR3 protein: CASNFAGSPLHF. The CDR3 region has the DNA TGTGCCAGCAATTTTGCAGGTTCACCCCTCCACTTT.

The V gene is TRBV6-2 or TRBV6-3, the J gene TRBJ2-7; TRBD1 matches at 9 bases. Germline CDR1 reads MNHEY; CDR2 reads SVGEGT. V shed 6 bases, J shed 2 bases, and the junction held 8 bases outside the gene matches. The CDR3 totals 15 residues. As DNA, the CDR3 is TGTGCCAGCAGCGACAGGGGGATTATACCCTACGAGCAGTACGTC. Amino acid sequence: CASSDRGIIPYEQYV.

V and J are TRBV2 and TRBJ1-2, with 8 bases lining up with TRBD1. The CDR3 is 13 amino acids. Per the germline V gene, CDR1 is SNHLY and CDR2 is FYNNEI. The junction had 6 bases not matched to a gene; V was cut back by 4 bases and J by 8 bases. The CDR3 region has the DNA TGTGCCAGCAGTGGGGAGACAGGGGTAGGCTACACCTTC. This codes for CASSGETGVGYTF.